A single sample gave rise to the 14 T cell receptor beta chains below, sequenced in a study of T-cell reconstitution after alpha-beta-depleted transplantation in children. TCRbeta library preparation incorporated unique molecular identifiers. TCRdb independently ran MiXCR on the PCR reads; one entry per CDR3 protein. The table shows around 200,000 distinct CDR3 sequences, with less than 8% occurring only once. The sequences come from PBMCs from the stem cell graft donor, collected from the stem cell graft. Every receptor here comes from a human donor who donated a stem cell graft to a child with Wiskott-Aldrich syndrome.

CDR3: CASSSPLGTDTQYF. Here the CDR3 DNA reads TGTGCCAGCAGCTCCCCCCTGGGGACAGATACGCAGTATTTT. The chain has TRBV5-6 and TRBJ2-3, with no clear D. The CDR3 has 14 residues. The germline V gene has CDR1 SGHDT and CDR2 YYEEEE. Trimming shortened V by 3 bases and J by 3 bases, and 11 bases separated the two germline ends. The full variable domain, rest sourced from reference TRBV5-6 and TRBJ2-3, is DAGVTQSPTHLIKTRGQQVTLRCSPKSGHDTVSWYQQALGQGPQFIFQYYEEEERQRGNFPDRFSGHQFPNYSSELNVNALLLGDSALYLCASSSPLGTDTQYFGPGTRLTVL.

This clonotype was counted many times. This rearrangement joins TRBV5-1 to TRBJ2-2, with 8 bases matching TRBD2. This CDR3 is built from 17 residues. The V and J ends lost 0 bases and 4 bases, in that order; junction bases with no gene match: 8. Looked up from germline, CDR1 is SGHRS and CDR2 is YFSETQ. CDR3 protein: CASSLADGGVRTGELFF. The CDR3 nucleotides are TGCGCCAGCAGCTTGGCCGACGGGGGGGTTCGCACCGGGGAGCTGTTTTTT.

Ten or more counts support this clonotype. The rearrangement joins TRBV9 to TRBJ2-2, with unresolved D. The CDR3 has 12 amino acids. Trimming left V 4 bases short and J 7 bases short, with 8 bases between. The germline V gene encodes CDR1 SGDLS and CDR2 YYNGEE. The CDR3 coding sequence is TGTGCCAGCAGCCGAGGTGTCGGGGAGCTGTTTTTT. It specifies CASSRGVGELFF. Together with reference TRBV9 and TRBJ2-2, the CDR3 gives the full variable domain: DSGVTQTPKHLITATGQRVTLRCSPRSGDLSVYWYQQSLDQGLQFLIQYYNGEERAKGNILERFSAQQFPDLHSELNLSSLELGDSALYFCASSRGVGELFFGEGSRLTVL.

Regarding this clonotype: One end of the junction varies from germline; a read error may be responsible. The chain uses TRBV24-1 and TRBJ1-4; D is uncertain. CDR3 size: 12 residues. Germline CDR1 KGHDR, CDR2 SFDVKD. DNA of the CDR3: TGTGCCACCAGTGACAATATTGGCCCCCAAATCTTT. Its protein is CATSDNIGPQIF.

This clonotype appeared many times. The J gene is TRBJ2-7, the V gene TRBV7-9; 13 positions match TRBD2. The CDR3 loop spans 17 amino acids. CDR1 SEHNR and CDR2 FQNEAQ come from the germline V gene (reference sequence). Trimming removed 5 bases from V and 3 bases from J; junction bases left unmatched: 10. CDR3 amino acids: CASSTDARLAGGYEQYF. The CDR3 region has the DNA TGTGCCAGCAGCACCGACGCCAGACTAGCGGGGGGCTACGAGCAGTACTTC.

The table lists this clonotype with many counts. The chain's CDR3 is CASSFVPKPSSYEQYF. In nucleotides, the CDR3 is TGTGCCAGCAGTTTTGTCCCCAAGCCCAGCTCCTACGAGCAGTACTTC. This chain joins TRBV12-3 or TRBV12-4 and TRBJ2-7; D is unresolved. Trimming left V 3 bases short and J 0 bases short, with 15 bases between. The CDR3 consists of 16 residues.

This clonotype was seen repeatedly, ten times or more. The J gene is TRBJ1-1, the V gene TRBV5-1; TRBD1 matches at 9 bases. The CDR3 is 16 residues long. Germline CDR1 and CDR2: SGHRS and YFSETQ. V lost 0 bases to trimming and J lost 5 bases; unmatched junction nucleotides: 8. Written as DNA, the CDR3 is TGCGCCAGCAGCTTGGATGGGACAGGGATCGGGACTGAAGCTTTCTTT. This encodes CASSLDGTGIGTEAFF.

This clonotype has ten or more counts. This chain joins TRBV4-3 and TRBJ2-7, with TRBD1 identical over 8 bases. The length of the CDR3 is 20 residues. CDR1 and CDR2 (germline): LGHNA, YSLEER. Germline trimming cut 0 bases from V and 1 base from J; bases unmatched to any gene: 17. In DNA form, the CDR3 reads TGCGCCAGCAGCCAAGAGCTCGTCATCTACTCCGGGACAGGTTCCTACGAGCAGTACTTC. Protein: CASSQELVIYSGTGSYEQYF.

This clonotype was picked up many times. The rearrangement uses TRBV12-3 or TRBV12-4 and TRBJ2-5; D might be TRBD1 (6 bases). V was pared by 3 bases and J by 2 bases, with 7 bases between. The CDR3 length is 13 residues. The CDR3 sequence is CASSFDRQETQYF. The CDR3 DNA reads TGTGCCAGCAGTTTTGACAGGCAAGAGACCCAGTACTTC.

This clonotype has a count of ten or more. The rearrangement uses TRBV7-8 and TRBJ1-5, with D possibly TRBD1 on 5 matching bases. CDR1 is SGHVS, CDR2 FQNEAQ, per germline. Trimming left V 2 bases short and J 4 bases short, with 12 bases between. The CDR3 spans 15 residues. The CDR3 is CASSLITGVNQPQHF. CDR3 in DNA: TGTGCCAGCAGCTTAATTACGGGGGTAAATCAGCCCCAGCATTTT.

The V call is TRBV5-4, the J call TRBJ2-3; 8 bases are a match to TRBD2. Germline V gives CDR1 SGHNT, CDR2 YYREEE (reference sequence). This CDR3 contains 16 residues. Trimming removed 2 bases from V and 4 bases from J; junction bases left unmatched: 9. The CDR3 bases are TGTGCCAGCAGCTTAGACATGAGCGGGGGAGCAGATACGCAGTATTTT. It encodes CASSLDMSGGADTQYF.

This clonotype was seen ten or more times. This chain joins TRBV4-2 and TRBJ2-7, with 8 bases lining up with TRBD2. V was pared by 1 base and J by 2 bases, with 4 bases of the junction left unmatched. CDR3 length: 15 residues. Germline CDR1 LGHNA, CDR2 YNFKEQ. This CDR3 reads CASSQAGGVAYEQYF. CDR3 bases: TGTGCCAGCAGCCAAGCGGGGGGGGTGGCCTACGAGCAGTACTTC.

This clonotype was observed at least ten times. The junction and the germline gene differ at one end; a read error may be behind it. The chain employs TRBV18 and TRBJ1-4; no clear D gene. Germline V gene data show CDR1 as KGHSH and CDR2 as LQKENI. The CDR3 runs 16 residues. CDR3 amino acids: CASSDLKDETKEKLFF. The DNA of the CDR3 is TGTGCCAGCTCCGATCTCAAAGATGAGACTAAGGAAAAACTGTTTTTT. Looking up the rest from reference TRBV18 and TRBJ1-4 gives the full variable domain: NAGVMQNPRHLVRRRGQEARLRCSPMKGHSHVYWYRQLPEEGLKFMVYLQKENIIDESGMPKERFSAEFPKEGPSILRIQQVVRGDSAAYFCASSDLKDETKEKLFFGSGTQLSVL.

This clonotype was observed many times. This chain joins TRBV12-3 or TRBV12-4 and TRBJ1-1, with D hard to call. V dropped 3 bases and J dropped 0 bases, with 5 bases sitting between them. This CDR3 comprises 13 residues. This chain's CDR3 is CASSFQMNTEAFF. The CDR3 DNA follows: TGTGCCAGCAGTTTCCAGATGAACACTGAAGCTTTCTTT.